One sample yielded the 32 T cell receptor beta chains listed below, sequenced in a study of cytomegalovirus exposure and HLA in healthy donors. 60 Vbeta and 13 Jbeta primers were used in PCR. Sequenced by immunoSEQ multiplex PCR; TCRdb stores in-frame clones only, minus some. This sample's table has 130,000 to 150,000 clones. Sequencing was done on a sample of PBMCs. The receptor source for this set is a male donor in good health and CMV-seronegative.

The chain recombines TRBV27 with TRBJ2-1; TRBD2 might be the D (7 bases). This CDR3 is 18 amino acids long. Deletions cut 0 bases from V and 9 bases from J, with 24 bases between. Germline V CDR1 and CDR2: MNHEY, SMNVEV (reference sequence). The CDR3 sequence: CASSLSALRGRRGGEQFF. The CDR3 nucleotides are TGTGCCAGCAGTTTATCGGCCCTTCGAGGACGGAGGGGGGGTGAGCAGTTCTTC.

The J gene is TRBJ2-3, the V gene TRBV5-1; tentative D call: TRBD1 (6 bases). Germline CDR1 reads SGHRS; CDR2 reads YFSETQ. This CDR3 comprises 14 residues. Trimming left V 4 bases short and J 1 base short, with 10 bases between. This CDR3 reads CASSRTDRTDTQYF. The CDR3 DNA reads TGCGCCAGCAGCCGGACAGACCGCACAGATACGCAGTATTTT.

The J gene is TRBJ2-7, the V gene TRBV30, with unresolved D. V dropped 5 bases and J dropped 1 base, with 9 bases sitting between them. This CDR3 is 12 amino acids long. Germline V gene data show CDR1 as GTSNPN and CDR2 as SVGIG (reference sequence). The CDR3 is CAWGDSSYEQYF. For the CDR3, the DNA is TGTGCCTGGGGAGACTCGTCCTACGAGCAGTACTTC.

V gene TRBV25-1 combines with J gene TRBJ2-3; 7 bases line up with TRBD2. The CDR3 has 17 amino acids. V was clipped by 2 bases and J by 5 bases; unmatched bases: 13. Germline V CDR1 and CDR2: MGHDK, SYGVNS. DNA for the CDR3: TGTGCCAGCAGTGAAATCTCACCAGGGAGGGCGGGAGATACGCAGTATTTT. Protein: CASSEISPGRAGDTQYF.

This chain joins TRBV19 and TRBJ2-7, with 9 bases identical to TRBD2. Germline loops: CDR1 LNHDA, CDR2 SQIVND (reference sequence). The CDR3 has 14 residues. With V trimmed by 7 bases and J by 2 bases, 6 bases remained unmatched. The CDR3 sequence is CASKAAGGPYEQYF. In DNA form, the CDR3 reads TGTGCCAGTAAGGCAGCGGGGGGACCCTACGAGCAGTACTTC.

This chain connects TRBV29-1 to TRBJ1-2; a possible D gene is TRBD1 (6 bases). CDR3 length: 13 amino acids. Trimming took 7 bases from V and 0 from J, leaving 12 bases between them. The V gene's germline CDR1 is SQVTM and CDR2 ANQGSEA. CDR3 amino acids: CSGGQLSNYGYTF. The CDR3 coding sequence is TGCAGCGGAGGACAGCTTTCTAACTATGGCTACACCTTC.

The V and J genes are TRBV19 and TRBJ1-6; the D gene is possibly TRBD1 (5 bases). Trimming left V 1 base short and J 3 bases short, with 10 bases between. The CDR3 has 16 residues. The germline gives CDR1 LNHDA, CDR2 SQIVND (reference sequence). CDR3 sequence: CASSIARGGYNSPLHF. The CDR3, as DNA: TGTGCCAGTAGTATAGCAAGGGGCGGCTATAATTCACCCCTCCACTTT. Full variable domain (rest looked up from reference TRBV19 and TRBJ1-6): DGGITQSPKYLFRKEGQNVTLSCEQNLNHDAMYWYRQDPGQGLRLIYYSQIVNDFQKGDIAEGYSVSREKKESFPLTVTSAQKNPTAFYLCASSIARGGYNSPLHFGNGTRLTVT.

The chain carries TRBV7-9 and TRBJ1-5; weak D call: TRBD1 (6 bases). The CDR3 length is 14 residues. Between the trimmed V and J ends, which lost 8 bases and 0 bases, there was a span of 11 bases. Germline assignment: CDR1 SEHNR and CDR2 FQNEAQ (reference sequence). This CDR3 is CASRDTDSNQPQHF. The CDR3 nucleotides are TGTGCCAGCCGGGACACAGATAGCAATCAGCCCCAGCATTTT.

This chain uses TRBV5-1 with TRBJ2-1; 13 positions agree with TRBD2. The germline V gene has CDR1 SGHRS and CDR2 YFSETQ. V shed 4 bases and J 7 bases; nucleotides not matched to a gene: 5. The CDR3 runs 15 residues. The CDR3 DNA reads TGCGCCAGCAGCCTACGGACTAGCGGGGGAAATGAGCAGTTCTTC. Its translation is CASSLRTSGGNEQFF.

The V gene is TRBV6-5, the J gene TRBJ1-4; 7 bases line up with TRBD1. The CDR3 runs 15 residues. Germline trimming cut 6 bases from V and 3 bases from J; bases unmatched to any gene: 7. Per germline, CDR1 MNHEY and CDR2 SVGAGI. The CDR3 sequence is CASRGQLVSNEKLFF. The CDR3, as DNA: TGTGCCAGCAGGGGACAGTTGGTATCTAATGAAAAACTGTTTTTT.

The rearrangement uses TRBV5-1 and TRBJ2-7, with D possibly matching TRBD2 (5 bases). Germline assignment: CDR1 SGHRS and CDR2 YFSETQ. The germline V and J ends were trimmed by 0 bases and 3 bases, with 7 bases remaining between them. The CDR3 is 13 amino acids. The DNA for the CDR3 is TGCGCCAGCAGCTTGGAGGGAGTCTACGAGCAGTACTTC. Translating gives CASSLEGVYEQYF. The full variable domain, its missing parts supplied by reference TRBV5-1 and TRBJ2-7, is KAGVTQTPRYLIKTRGQQVTLSCSPISGHRSVSWYQQTPGQGLQFLFEYFSETQRNKGNFPGRFSGRQFSNSRSEMNVSTLELGDSALYLCASSLEGVYEQYFGPGTRLTVT.

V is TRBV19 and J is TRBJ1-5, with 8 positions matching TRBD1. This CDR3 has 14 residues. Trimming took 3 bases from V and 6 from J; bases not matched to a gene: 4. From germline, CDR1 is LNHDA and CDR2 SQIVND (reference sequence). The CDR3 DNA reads TGTGCCAGTAGTATGGGGACAGGACTTCAGCCCCAGCATTTT. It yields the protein CASSMGTGLQPQHF.

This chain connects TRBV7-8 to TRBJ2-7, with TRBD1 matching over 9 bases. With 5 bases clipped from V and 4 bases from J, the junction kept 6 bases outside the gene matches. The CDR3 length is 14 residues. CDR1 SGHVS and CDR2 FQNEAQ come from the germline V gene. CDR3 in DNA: TGTGCCAGCAGCCCAACAGGGGGCGCGTACGAGCAGTACTTC. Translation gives CASSPTGGAYEQYF.

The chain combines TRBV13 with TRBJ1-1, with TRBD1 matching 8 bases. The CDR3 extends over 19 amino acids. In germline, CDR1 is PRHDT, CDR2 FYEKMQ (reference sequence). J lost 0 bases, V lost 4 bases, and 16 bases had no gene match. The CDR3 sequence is CASSSSVLGRGPVNTEAFF. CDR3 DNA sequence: TGTGCCAGCAGCTCATCCGTTTTGGGCAGGGGGCCGGTGAACACTGAAGCTTTCTTT.

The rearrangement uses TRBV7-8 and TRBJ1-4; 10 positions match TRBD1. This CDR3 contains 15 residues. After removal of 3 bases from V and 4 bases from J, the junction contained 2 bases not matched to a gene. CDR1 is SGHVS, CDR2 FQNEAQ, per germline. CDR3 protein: CASSLTGGGNEKLFF. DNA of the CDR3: TGTGCCAGCAGCTTGACAGGGGGCGGTAATGAAAAACTGTTTTTT.

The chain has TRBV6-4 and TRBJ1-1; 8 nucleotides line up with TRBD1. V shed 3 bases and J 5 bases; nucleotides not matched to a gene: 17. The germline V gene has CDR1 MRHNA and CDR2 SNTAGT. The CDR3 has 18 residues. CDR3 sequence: CASSEDGDPGGAYTEAFF. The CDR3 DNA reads TGTGCCAGCAGTGAAGATGGGGACCCAGGGGGCGCGTATACTGAAGCTTTCTTT.

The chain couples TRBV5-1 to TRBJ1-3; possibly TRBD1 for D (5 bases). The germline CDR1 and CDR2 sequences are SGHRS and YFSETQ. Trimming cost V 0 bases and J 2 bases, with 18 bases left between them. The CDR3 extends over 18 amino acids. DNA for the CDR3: TGCGCCAGCAGCTTGGTCGGCTTGGGGCCTAGTACTGGAAACACCATATATTTT. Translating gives CASSLVGLGPSTGNTIYF.

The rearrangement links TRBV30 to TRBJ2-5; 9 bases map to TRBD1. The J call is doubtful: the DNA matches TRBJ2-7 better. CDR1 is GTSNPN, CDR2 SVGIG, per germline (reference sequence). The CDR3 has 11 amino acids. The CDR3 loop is CALGQGLEQYF. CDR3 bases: TGTGCTCTCGGACAGGGGCTCGAGCAGTACTTC.

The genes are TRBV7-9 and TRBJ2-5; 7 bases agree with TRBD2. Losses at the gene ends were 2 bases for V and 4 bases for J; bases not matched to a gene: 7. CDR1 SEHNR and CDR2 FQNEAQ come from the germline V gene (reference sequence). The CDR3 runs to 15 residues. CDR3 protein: CASSLSDGGLETQYF. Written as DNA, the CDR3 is TGTGCCAGCAGCTTATCGGACGGGGGGTTAGAGACCCAGTACTTC.

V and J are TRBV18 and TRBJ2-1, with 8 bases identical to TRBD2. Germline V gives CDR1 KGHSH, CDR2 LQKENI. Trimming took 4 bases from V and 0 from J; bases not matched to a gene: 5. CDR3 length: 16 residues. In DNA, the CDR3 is TGTGCCAGCTCACTATACGGGGGGGGCTCCTACAATGAGCAGTTCTTC. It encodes CASSLYGGGSYNEQFF.

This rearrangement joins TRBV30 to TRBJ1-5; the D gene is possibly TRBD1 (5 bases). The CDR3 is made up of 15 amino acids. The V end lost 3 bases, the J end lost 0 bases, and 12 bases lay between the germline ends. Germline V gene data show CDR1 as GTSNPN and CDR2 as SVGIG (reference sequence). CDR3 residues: CAWREQGYSNQPQHF. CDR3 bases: TGTGCCTGGAGGGAGCAGGGTTATAGCAATCAGCCCCAGCATTTT.

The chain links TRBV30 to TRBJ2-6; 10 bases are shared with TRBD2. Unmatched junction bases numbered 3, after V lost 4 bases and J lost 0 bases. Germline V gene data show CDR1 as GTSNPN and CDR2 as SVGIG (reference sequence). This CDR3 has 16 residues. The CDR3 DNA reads TGTGCCTGGACTGCTAGCGGGGGCTCTGGGGCCAACGTCCTGACTTTC. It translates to CAWTASGGSGANVLTF.

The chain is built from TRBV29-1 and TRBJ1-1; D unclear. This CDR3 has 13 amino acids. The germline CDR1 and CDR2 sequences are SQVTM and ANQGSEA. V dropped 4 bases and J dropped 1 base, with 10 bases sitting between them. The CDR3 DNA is TGCAGCGTTGGAATCACAGAGAACACTGAAGCTTTCTTT. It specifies CSVGITENTEAFF.

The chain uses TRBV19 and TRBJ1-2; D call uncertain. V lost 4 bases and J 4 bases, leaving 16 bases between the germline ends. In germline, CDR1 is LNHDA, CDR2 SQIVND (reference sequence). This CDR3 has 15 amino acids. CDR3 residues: CASSTARQPTYGYTF. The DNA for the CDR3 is TGTGCCAGTAGTACGGCCAGGCAACCCACCTATGGCTACACCTTC.

The CDR3 DNA reads as TGTGCCAGCAGAGACGCTAGCGGGGGGTCCTACGAGCAGTACTTC. It is translated as CASRDASGGSYEQYF. J is TRBJ2-7 and V is TRBV6-5; 11 positions match TRBD2. The CDR3 is 15 residues long. In germline, CDR1 is MNHEY, CDR2 SVGAGI. V lost 6 bases, J lost 1 base, and 5 bases stayed unmatched.

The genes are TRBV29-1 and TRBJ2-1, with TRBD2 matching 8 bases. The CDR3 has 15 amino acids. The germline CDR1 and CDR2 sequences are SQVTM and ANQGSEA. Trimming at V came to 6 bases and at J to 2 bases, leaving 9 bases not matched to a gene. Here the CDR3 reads CSVRGEGVTYNEQFF. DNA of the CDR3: TGCAGCGTGCGGGGGGAGGGGGTCACCTACAATGAGCAGTTCTTC.

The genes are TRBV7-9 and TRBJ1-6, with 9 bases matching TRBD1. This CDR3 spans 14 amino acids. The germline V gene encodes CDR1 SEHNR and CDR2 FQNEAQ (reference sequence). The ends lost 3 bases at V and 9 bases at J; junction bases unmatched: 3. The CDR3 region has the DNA TGTGCCAGCAGCTTTTTGGGACAGGGTTCACCCCTCCACTTT. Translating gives CASSFLGQGSPLHF.

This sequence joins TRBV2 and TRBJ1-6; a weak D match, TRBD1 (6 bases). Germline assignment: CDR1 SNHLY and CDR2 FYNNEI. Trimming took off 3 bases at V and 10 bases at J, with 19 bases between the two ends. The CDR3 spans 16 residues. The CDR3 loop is CASSDRGGIYMSPLHF. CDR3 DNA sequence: TGTGCCAGCAGTGACAGGGGTGGAATATATATGTCACCCCTCCACTTT.

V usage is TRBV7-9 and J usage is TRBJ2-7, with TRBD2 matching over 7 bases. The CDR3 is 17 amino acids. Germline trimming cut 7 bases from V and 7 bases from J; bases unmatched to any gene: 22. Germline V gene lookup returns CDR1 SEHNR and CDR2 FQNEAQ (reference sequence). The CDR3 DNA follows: TGTGCCAGCACCCTATACCATGGGGCGGGAGACCTCCGGGAGCAGTACTTC. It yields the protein CASTLYHGAGDLREQYF.

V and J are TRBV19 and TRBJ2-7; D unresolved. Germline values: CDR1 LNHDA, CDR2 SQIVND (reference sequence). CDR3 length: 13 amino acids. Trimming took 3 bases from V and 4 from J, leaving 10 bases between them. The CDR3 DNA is TGTGCCAGTAGTATGTCAGAATTTTACGAGCAGTACTTC. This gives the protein CASSMSEFYEQYF.

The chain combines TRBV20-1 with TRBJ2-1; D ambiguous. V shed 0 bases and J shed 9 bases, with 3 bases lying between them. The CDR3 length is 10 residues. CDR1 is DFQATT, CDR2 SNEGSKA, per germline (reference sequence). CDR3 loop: CSARDSEQFF. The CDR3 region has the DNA TGCAGTGCTAGAGATAGTGAGCAGTTCTTC.

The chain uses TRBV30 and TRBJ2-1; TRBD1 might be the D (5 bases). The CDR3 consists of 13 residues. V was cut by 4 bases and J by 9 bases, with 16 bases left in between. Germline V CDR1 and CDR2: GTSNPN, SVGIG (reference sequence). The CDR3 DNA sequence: TGTGCCTGGACCAAAGGGGATCCCCGTGAGCAGTTCTTC. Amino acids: CAWTKGDPREQFF. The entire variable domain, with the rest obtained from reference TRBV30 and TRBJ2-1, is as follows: SQTIHQWPATLVQPVGSPLSLECTVEGTSNPNLYWYRQAAGRGLQLLFYSVGIGQISSEVPQNLSASRPQDRQFILSSKKLLLSDSGFYLCAWTKGDPREQFFGPGTRLTVL.